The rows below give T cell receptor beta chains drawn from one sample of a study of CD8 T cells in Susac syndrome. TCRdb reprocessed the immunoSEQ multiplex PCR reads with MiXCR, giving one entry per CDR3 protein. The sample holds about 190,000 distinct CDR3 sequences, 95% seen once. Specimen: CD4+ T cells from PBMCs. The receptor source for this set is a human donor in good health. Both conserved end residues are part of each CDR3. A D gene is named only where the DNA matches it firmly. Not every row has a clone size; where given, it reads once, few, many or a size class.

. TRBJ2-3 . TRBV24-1 TGTGCCACCAGTGACGTAGCGTCAGATACGCAGTATTTT CATSDVASDTQYF
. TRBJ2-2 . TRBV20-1 TGCAGTGCTAGAGATAGGTGGAGCACCGGGGAGCTGTTTTTT CSARDRWSTGELFF
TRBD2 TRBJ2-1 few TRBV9 TGTGCCAGCAGCGGCGGGAGGCCCATTACCTACAATGAGCAGTTCTTC CASSGGRPITYNEQFF
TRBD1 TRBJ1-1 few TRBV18 TGTGCCAGCTCCCGGGACAGGGGCACTGAAGCTTTCTTT CASSRDRGTEAFF
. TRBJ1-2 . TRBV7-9 TGTGCCAGCAGCTTCGACGGGCAGCGCTACACCTTC CASSFDGQRYTF
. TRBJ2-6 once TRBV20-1 TGCAGTGCTTTCTCTGGGGCCAACGTCCTGACTTTC CSAFSGANVLTF
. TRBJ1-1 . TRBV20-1 TGCAGTGCCAATAAACAGGGATCGGACACTGAAGCTTTCTTT CSANKQGSDTEAFF
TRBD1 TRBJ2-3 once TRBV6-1 TGTGCCAGCAGTGAAGATCCCAGGGGGCGTACGCAGTATTTT CASSEDPRGRTQYF
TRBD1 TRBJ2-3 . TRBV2 TGTGCCAGCAGTGGTCGGACAGGGCAAACAGATACGCAGTATTTT CASSGRTGQTDTQYF
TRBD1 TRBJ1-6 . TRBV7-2 TGTGCCAGCAGCCCGGTGGGACAGAGAGATTCACCCCTCCACTTT CASSPVGQRDSPLHF
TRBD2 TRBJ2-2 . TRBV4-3 TGCGCCAGCAGCCCGACTAGCGTCCCCGGGGAGCTGTTTTTT CASSPTSVPGELFF
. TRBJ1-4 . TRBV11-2 TGTGCCAGCAGCTCTGAAAGGAATGAAAAACTGTTTTTT CASSSERNEKLFF
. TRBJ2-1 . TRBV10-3 TGTGCCGCGCGGGGCTACAATGAGCAGTTCTTC CAARGYNEQFF
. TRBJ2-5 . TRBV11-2 TGTGCCAGCAGCTTAGGGTCTGCTGAAGAGACCCAGTACTTC CASSLGSAEETQYF
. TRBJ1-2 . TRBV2 TGTGCCAGCATCCCACAGGGATATGGCTACACCTTC CASIPQGYGYTF
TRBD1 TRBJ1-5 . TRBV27 TGTGCCAGCAGTTCGGACAGGGGGCAGAGGAGCAATCAGCCCCAGCATTTT CASSSDRGQRSNQPQHF
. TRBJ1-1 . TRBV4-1 TGCGCCAGCAGCCAAGAACCAGACAGGCCTTACACTGAAGCTTTCTTT CASSQEPDRPYTEAFF
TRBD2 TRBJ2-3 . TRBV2 TGTGCCAGCAGTGATCGTAGCGGGAGATTGGATACGCAGTATTTT CASSDRSGRLDTQYF
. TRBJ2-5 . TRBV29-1 TGCAGCGTTGGGGGATATGAAATTAAAGAGACCCAGTACTTC CSVGGYEIKETQYF
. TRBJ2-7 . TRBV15 TGTGCCACCAGCAGAGTACACCGTGGTGGCTACGAGCAGTACTTC CATSRVHRGGYEQYF
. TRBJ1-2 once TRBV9 TGTGCCAGCAGCCCCTCCCCACAGGGAGACTATGGCTACACCTTC CASSPSPQGDYGYTF
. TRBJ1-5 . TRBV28 TGTGCCAGCAGCTACCCTAATCAGCCCCAGCATTTT CASSYPNQPQHF
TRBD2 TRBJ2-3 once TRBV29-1 TGCAGCGTTCTGCAGACTAGCGGGAGCGCAGATACGCAGTATTTT CSVLQTSGSADTQYF
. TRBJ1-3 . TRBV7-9 TGTGCCAGCAGCCCTACAGGGCCTGGAAACACCATATATTTT CASSPTGPGNTIYF
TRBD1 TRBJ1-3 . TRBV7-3 TGTGCCAGCAGCTCCACGGGACAGGGATTGGACACCATATATTTT CASSSTGQGLDTIYF
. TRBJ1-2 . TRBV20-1 TGCAGTGCTAGGCGCGGCGGAAACAGCCGCCGGCGCGGCTACACCTTC CSARRGGNSRRRGYTF
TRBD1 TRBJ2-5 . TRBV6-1 TGTGCCAGCAGCCCCGGAGGGACAGGAGTTGTGGAGACCCAGTACTTC CASSPGGTGVVETQYF
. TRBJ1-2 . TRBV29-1 TGCAGCGTCGGCCGAGGGATAGTCCAGCACTATGGCTACACCTTC CSVGRGIVQHYGYTF
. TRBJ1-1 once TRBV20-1 TGCAGTGCTAGAAATACACCCTGGAGGCAACCTGAAGCTTTCTTT CSARNTPWRQPEAFF
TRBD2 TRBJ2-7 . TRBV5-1 TGCGCCAGCAGCTTGGTCGCTGGTCTAGCGGCCGAGCAGTACTTC CASSLVAGLAAEQYF
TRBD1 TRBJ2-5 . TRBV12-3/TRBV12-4 TGTGCCAGCAGTTTGGGACAGGGGGCTGCCCAAGAGACCCAGTACTTC CASSLGQGAAQETQYF
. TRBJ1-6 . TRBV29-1 TGCAGCGCTGGGGAGGGGAATTCACCCCTCCACTTT CSAGEGNSPLHF
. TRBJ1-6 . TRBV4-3 TGCGCCAGTAGGGGACCCTATAATTCACCCCTCCACTTT CASRGPYNSPLHF
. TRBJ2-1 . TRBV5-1 TGCGCCAGCAGCTTGGCCCAGGGCCCAATAAGTAGCTCCTACAATGAGCAGTTCTTC CASSLAQGPISSSYNEQFF
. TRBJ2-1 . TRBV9 TGTGCCAGCAGCGGACAGGGAAGGAGGGGCAATGAGCAGTTCTTC CASSGQGRRGNEQFF
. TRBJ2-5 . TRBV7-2 TGTGCCAGCAGCCACGGTTATCGGGGACCCTCAGAGACCCAGTACTTC CASSHGYRGPSETQYF
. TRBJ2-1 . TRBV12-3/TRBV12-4 TGTGCCAGCAGTCCGAATGAGCTAGGGCCGGTAGGTGAGCAGTTCTTC CASSPNELGPVGEQFF
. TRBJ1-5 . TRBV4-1 TGCGCCAGCAGCCAAGAGACCAGCCTCAATCAGCCCCAGCATTTT CASSQETSLNQPQHF
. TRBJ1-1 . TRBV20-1 TGCAGTGCCGACGGCCGGGGGAAGAACACTGAAGCTTTCTTT CSADGRGKNTEAFF
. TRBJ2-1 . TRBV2 TGTGCCAGCAGTAGAGAACACTACAATGAGCAGTTCTTC CASSREHYNEQFF
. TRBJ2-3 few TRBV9 TGTGCCAGCAGCGTAGAGGTCGATACGCAGTATTTT CASSVEVDTQYF
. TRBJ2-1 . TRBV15 TGTGCCACCAGCAGGGAGGGGGCGAGCTCCTACAATGAGCAGTTCTTC CATSREGASSYNEQFF
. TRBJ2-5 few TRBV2 TGTGCCAGCAGAGAGGAAGAGACCCAGTACTTC CASREEETQYF